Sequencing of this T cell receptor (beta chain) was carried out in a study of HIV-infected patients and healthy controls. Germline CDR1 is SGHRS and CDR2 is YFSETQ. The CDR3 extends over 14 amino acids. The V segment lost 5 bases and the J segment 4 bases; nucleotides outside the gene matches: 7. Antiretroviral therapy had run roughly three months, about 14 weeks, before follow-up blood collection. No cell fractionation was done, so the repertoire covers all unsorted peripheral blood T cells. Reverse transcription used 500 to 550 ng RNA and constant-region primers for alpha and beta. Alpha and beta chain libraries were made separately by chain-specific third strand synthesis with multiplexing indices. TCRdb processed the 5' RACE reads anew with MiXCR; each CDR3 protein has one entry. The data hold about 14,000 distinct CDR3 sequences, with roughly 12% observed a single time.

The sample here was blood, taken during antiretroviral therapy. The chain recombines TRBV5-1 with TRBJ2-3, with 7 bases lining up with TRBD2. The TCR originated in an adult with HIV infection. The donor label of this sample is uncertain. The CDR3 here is CASSKAGPADTQYF. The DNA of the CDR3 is TGCGCCAGCAGTAAAGCGGGGCCAGCAGATACGCAGTATTTT.